The 24 T cell receptor beta chains below all came from one sample that was sequenced in a study of blood T cells in healthy people across ages. Primed by a sample-barcoded 5' primer and a J-beta primer mix, a second PCR proceeded for about 6 to 11 cycles. TCRdb itself ran the 5' RACE reads through MiXCR, one entry per CDR3 protein. This repertoire shows 700,000 to 1,000,000 distinct CDR3 sequences, under 45% found once; its top ten account for roughly 19%. Sequencing was done on a sample of blood. These receptors all come from a man aged 55 to 70 in good health.

This clonotype was counted a single time. The rearrangement links TRBV30 to TRBJ2-4, with TRBD1 matching over 7 bases. The end of the DNA fits TRBJ2-5 better, so the J call may be wrong. The CDR3 sequence is 15 residues long. The germline gives CDR1 GTSNPN, CDR2 SVGIG (reference sequence). The CDR3 region is CAWSGTGVYTETQYF. CDR3 DNA: TGTGCCTGGAGTGGAACAGGGGTATACACGGAGACCCAGTACTTC.

The V and J genes are TRBV7-6 and TRBJ2-3; D could derive from TRBD1 or TRBD2 (5 bases each). Germline V gives CDR1 SGHVS, CDR2 FNYEAQ. This CDR3 has 15 amino acids. Trimming removed 0 bases from V and 6 bases from J, with 13 bases in between. As DNA, the CDR3 is TGTGCCAGCAGCTTAGCGACAGAGGGTGTGGATACGCAGTATTTT. This sequence encodes CASSLATEGVDTQYF.

J is TRBJ2-7 and V is TRBV6-5, with a tentative D call TRBD1 (5 bases). Deletions cut 0 bases from V and 0 bases from J, with 12 bases between. Germline assignment: CDR1 MNHEY and CDR2 SVGAGI. The CDR3 runs 16 residues. For the CDR3, the DNA is TGTGCCAGCAGTTACTCGTTCAGGGCCCTCTCCTACGAGCAGTACTTC. This codes for CASSYSFRALSYEQYF.

The chain carries TRBV4-1 and TRBJ1-4; 7 positions agree with TRBD1. Trimming took 5 bases from V and 8 from J; bases not matched to a gene: 5. The CDR3 has 13 amino acids. In germline, CDR1 is MGHRA, CDR2 YSYEKL. CDR3 nucleotide sequence: TGCGCCAGCAGCACGACAGGGAACGAAAAACTGTTTTTT. Protein: CASSTTGNEKLFF.

About this clonotype itself: A junction boundary mismatches the germline segment, possibly from a read error. This rearrangement joins TRBV20-1 to TRBJ2-1, with 8 bases that match TRBD1. Germline CDR1 is DFQATT and CDR2 is SNEGSKA (reference sequence). CDR3 length: 13 residues. The CDR3 bases are TGCAGTGCCAGAGGACAGGGAGAAAAGACCCAGTTCTTC. This gives the protein CSARGQGEKTQFF.

The chain joins TRBV20-1 to TRBJ2-1, with D perhaps TRBD1 (5 bases). The ends were cut back, 4 bases at V and 2 bases at J, with 12 bases in the middle. The germline gives CDR1 DFQATT, CDR2 SNEGSKA (reference sequence). The CDR3 is made up of 14 amino acids. CDR3: CSAIQGRPYNEQFF. Written as DNA, the CDR3 is TGCAGTGCTATCCAGGGTAGGCCCTACAATGAGCAGTTCTTC.

The V gene is TRBV4-3, the J gene TRBJ2-5; 8 bases match TRBD2. Losses at the gene ends were 6 bases for V and 3 bases for J; bases not matched to a gene: 9. Germline V gene lookup returns CDR1 LGHNA and CDR2 YSLEER. The CDR3 totals 15 residues. CDR3: CASSPGSGEKETQYF. The CDR3 region has the DNA TGCGCCAGCAGTCCCGGTAGCGGGGAGAAAGAGACCCAGTACTTC.

The genes are TRBV2 and TRBJ2-5; tentatively, D is TRBD1 or TRBD2 (5 bases each). The DNA end is more similar to TRBJ2-7, so the J call may be wrong. This CDR3 has 13 amino acids. CDR1 and CDR2 from the germline V gene are SNHLY and FYNNEI. Here the CDR3 reads CASSGDGKYEQYF. The DNA of the CDR3 is TGTGCCAGCAGTGGGGACGGGAAATACGAGCAGTACTTC.

The chain recombines TRBV3-1 with TRBJ1-2; D not resolved. Germline lookup yields CDR1 LGHDT and CDR2 YNNKEL (reference sequence). Deletions cut 3 bases from V and 2 bases from J, with 10 bases between. This CDR3 region has 14 residues. The CDR3 sequence is CASSHGGLNYGYTF. The CDR3 coding sequence is TGTGCCAGCAGCCATGGCGGACTAAACTATGGCTACACCTTC.

V is TRBV4-3 and J is TRBJ1-6, with D perhaps matching TRBD1 (5 bases). Deletions cut 1 base from V and 2 bases from J, with 15 bases between. The V gene's germline CDR1 is LGHNA and CDR2 YSLEER. The CDR3 spans 18 residues. CDR3 bases: TGCGCCAGCAGCCAAGCGATCGGGACGGGAGCCTATAATTCACCCCTCCACTTT. It is translated as CASSQAIGTGAYNSPLHF.

This clonotype was recorded only once. The chain combines TRBV6-1 with TRBJ2-7; 9 nucleotides align to TRBD1. Losses at the gene ends were 9 bases for V and 1 base for J; bases not matched to a gene: 7. The germline V gene has CDR1 MNHNS and CDR2 SASEGT. The CDR3 runs to 14 residues. CDR3 coding DNA: TGTGCCAGTACCGGGGACAGGGTATCCTACGAGCAGTACTTC. This translates into CASTGDRVSYEQYF.

The chain uses TRBV12-3 or TRBV12-4 and TRBJ2-4; D is tentatively TRBD1 or TRBD2 (5 bases each). Judging by the DNA end, TRBJ2-7 fits better; the J call may be wrong. This CDR3 region has 12 residues. This CDR3 reads CASSSGDGEQYF. The CDR3 DNA follows: TGTGCCAGCAGCTCCGGGGACGGCGAGCAGTACTTC.

V usage is TRBV27 and J usage is TRBJ2-5, with 10 bases aligning to TRBD1. Gene TRBJ2-7 matches the end of the DNA better, so the J call may be wrong. Germline values: CDR1 MNHEY, CDR2 SMNVEV (reference sequence). The CDR3 covers 14 residues. The DNA of the CDR3 is TGTGCCAGCAGTTCCGGGACAGGGGCTAGCGAGCAGTACTTC. This sequence encodes CASSSGTGASEQYF.

This clonotype appeared a few times. The chain carries TRBV20-1 and TRBJ2-1; D remains unclear. Germline V gene sequence: CDR1 DFQATT, CDR2 SNEGSKA (reference sequence). The V end was cut by 0 bases, the J end by 6 bases, with 18 bases between. The CDR3 length is 16 residues. The CDR3 reads CSARDSTPRSLNEQFF. The DNA for the CDR3 is TGCAGTGCTAGAGATTCAACTCCACGCTCACTCAATGAGCAGTTCTTC.

The chain links TRBV27 to TRBJ2-7; D possibly corresponds to TRBD2 (6 bases). The CDR3 is 17 amino acids. Germline lookup yields CDR1 MNHEY and CDR2 SMNVEV (reference sequence). With 4 bases removed from V and 6 bases from J, the gap between germline ends came to 25 bases. CDR3 sequence reads: CASSSLAPTGLTGEQYF. The CDR3 region has the DNA TGTGCCAGCAGTTCACTAGCCCCGACCGGGCTCACCGGCGAGCAGTACTTC.

V usage is TRBV6-5 and J usage is TRBJ1-5, with 9 bases that match TRBD1. Per germline, CDR1 MNHEY and CDR2 SVGAGI. The CDR3 is made up of 18 amino acids. V was pared by 0 bases and J by 0 bases, with 6 bases of the junction left unmatched. The CDR3 DNA is TGTGCCAGCAGTTACTCGGACAGGGGAGTATATAGCAATCAGCCCCAGCATTTT. It is translated as CASSYSDRGVYSNQPQHF.

The chain carries TRBV3-1 and TRBJ2-4; TRBD2 might be the D (6 bases). Germline V gene lookup returns CDR1 LGHDT and CDR2 YNNKEL (reference sequence). CDR3 size: 16 residues. Trimming took off 4 bases at V and 2 bases at J, with 15 bases between the two ends. The chain's CDR3 is CASSPGGGRSKNIQYF. CDR3 coding DNA: TGTGCCAGCAGCCCCGGGGGAGGAAGGTCCAAAAACATTCAGTACTTC. Filled out from reference TRBV3-1 and TRBJ2-4, the complete variable domain reads DTAVSQTPKYLVTQMGNDKSIKCEQNLGHDTMYWYKQDSKKFLKIMFSYNNKELIINETVPNRFSPKSPDKAHLNLHINSLELGDSAVYFCASSPGGGRSKNIQYFGAGTRLSVL.

The CDR3 protein is CASCQQGTDTQYF. CDR3 in DNA: TGTGCCAGCTGTCAGCAGGGCACAGATACGCAGTATTTT. The V call is TRBV7-9, the J call TRBJ2-3; D unclear. Germline assignment: CDR1 SEHNR and CDR2 FQNEAQ (reference sequence). The germline V and J ends were trimmed by 8 bases and 1 base, with 10 bases remaining between them. The CDR3 loop spans 13 amino acids.

This clonotype was observed at least ten times. The rearrangement links TRBV20-1 to TRBJ1-4, with a possible D match to TRBD1 (5 bases). This CDR3 spans 14 amino acids. CDR1 DFQATT and CDR2 SNEGSKA come from the germline V gene (reference sequence). The V and J ends lost 3 bases and 4 bases respectively, with 12 bases between them. The CDR3, as DNA: TGCAGTGCTAGTGTGGGACGGAATAATGAAAAACTGTTTTTT. Amino acids: CSASVGRNNEKLFF.

The rearrangement joins TRBV2 to TRBJ2-3; a possible D gene is TRBD1 (5 bases). The CDR3 covers 15 residues. The V and J ends lost 1 base and 1 base respectively, with 9 bases between them. The V gene's germline CDR1 is SNHLY and CDR2 FYNNEI. The CDR3 is CASSEGGQRTDTQYF. The CDR3 DNA reads as TGTGCCAGCAGTGAAGGAGGACAACGCACAGATACGCAGTATTTT.

This clonotype was seen once. One base away lies a much larger clone, so this may be a sequencing read error. The chain carries TRBV4-3 and TRBJ2-7, with D perhaps matching TRBD2 (6 bases). This CDR3 has 15 residues. Between the trimmed V and J ends, which lost 4 bases and 0 bases, there was a span of 13 bases. Germline CDR1 reads LGHNA; CDR2 reads YSLEER. The CDR3 here is CASSPLARASYEQYF. The CDR3 DNA sequence: TGCGCCAGCAGCCCCCTAGCGAGGGCCTCCTACGAGCAGTACTTC.

The chain has TRBV4-1 and TRBJ2-1; 15 nucleotides match TRBD2. Germline V gene lookup returns CDR1 MGHRA and CDR2 YSYEKL. With 4 bases clipped from V and 13 bases from J, the junction kept 17 bases outside the gene matches. The CDR3 length is 18 residues. The chain's CDR3 is CASSPGLAGGQIQETQFF. CDR3 nucleotides: TGCGCCAGCAGCCCAGGACTAGCGGGGGGGCAGATCCAAGAGACCCAGTTCTTC.

This clonotype was seen more than once but under ten times. This chain connects TRBV11-2 to TRBJ1-2, with 10 positions matching TRBD1. Germline lookup yields CDR1 SGHAT and CDR2 FQNNGV. There are 17 residues in the CDR3. V lost 6 bases to trimming and J lost 8 bases; unmatched junction nucleotides: 18. In nucleotides, the CDR3 is TGTGCCAGCAGGCCACATCAAACGGGACAGGGGAAAGCAGGCTACACCTTC. It specifies CASRPHQTGQGKAGYTF. Based on the CDR3 plus reference TRBV11-2 and TRBJ1-2, the full variable domain is EAGVAQSPRYKIIEKRQSVAFWCNPISGHATLYWYQQILGQGPKLLIQFQNNGVVDDSQLPKDRFSAERLKGVDSTLKIQPAKLEDSAVYLCASRPHQTGQGKAGYTFGSGTRLTVV.

The CDR3 spells CASSGDRGFGYTF. The CDR3 DNA reads TGTGCCAGCAGCGGGGACAGGGGGTTTGGCTACACCTTC. J is TRBJ1-2 and V is TRBV13, with TRBD1 matching over 11 bases. There are 13 residues in the CDR3. Trimming cost V 5 bases and J 7 bases; bases outside gene matches: 3. Germline CDR1 is PRHDT and CDR2 is FYEKMQ (reference sequence).